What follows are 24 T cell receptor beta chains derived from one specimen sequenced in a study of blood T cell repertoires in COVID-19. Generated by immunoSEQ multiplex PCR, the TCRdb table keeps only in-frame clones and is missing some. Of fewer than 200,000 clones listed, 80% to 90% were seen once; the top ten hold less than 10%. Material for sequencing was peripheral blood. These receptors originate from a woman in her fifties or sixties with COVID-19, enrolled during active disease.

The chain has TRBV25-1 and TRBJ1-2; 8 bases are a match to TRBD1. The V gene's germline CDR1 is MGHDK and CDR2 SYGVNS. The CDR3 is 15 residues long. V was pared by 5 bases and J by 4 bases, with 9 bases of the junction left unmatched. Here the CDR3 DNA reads TGTGCCAGCAGTACCACAGGGGGTTTACCCTATGGCTACACCTTC. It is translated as CASSTTGGLPYGYTF.

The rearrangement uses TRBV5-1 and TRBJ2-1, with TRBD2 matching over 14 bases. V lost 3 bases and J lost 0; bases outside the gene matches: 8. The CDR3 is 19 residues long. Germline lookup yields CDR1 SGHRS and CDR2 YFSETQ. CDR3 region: CASSYRLAGGLSSYNEQFF. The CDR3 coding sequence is TGCGCCAGCAGCTACCGACTAGCGGGAGGGCTGAGCTCCTACAATGAGCAGTTCTTC.

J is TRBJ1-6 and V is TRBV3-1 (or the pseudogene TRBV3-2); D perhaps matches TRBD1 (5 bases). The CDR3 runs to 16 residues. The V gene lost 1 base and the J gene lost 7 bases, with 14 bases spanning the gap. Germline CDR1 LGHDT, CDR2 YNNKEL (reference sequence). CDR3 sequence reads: CASSQAWAGSNSPLHF. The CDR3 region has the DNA TGTGCCAGCAGCCAAGCATGGGCAGGGTCGAATTCACCCCTCCACTTT.

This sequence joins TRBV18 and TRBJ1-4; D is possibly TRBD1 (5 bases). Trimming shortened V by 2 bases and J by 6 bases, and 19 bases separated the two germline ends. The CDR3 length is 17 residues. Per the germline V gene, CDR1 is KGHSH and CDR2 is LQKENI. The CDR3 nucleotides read TGTGCCAGCTCACCAAGGGAGGCTAAGGGGTCTTATGAAAAACTGTTTTTT. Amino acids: CASSPREAKGSYEKLFF.

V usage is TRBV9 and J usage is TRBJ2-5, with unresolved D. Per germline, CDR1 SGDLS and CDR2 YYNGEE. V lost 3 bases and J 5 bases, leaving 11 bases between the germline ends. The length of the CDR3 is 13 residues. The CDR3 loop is CASSGSSGETQYF. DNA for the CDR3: TGTGCCAGCAGCGGGTCCTCCGGGGAGACCCAGTACTTC.

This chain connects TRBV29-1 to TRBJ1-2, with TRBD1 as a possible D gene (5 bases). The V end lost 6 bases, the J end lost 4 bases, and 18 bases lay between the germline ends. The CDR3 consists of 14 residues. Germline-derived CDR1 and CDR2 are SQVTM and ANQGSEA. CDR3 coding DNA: TGCAGCGTCTCCCCCCGGGACTCTGCCTATGGCTACACCTTC. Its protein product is CSVSPRDSAYGYTF.

The CDR3 DNA is TGTGCCAGCAGCCCCGCGGGGACCTCCTATAATTCACCCCTCCACTTT. Residues: CASSPAGTSYNSPLHF. The V and J genes are TRBV7-8 and TRBJ1-6; tentative D call: TRBD1 (5 bases). With 5 bases removed from V and 0 bases from J, the gap between germline ends came to 11 bases. The V gene's germline CDR1 is SGHVS and CDR2 FQNEAQ. This CDR3 region has 16 residues.

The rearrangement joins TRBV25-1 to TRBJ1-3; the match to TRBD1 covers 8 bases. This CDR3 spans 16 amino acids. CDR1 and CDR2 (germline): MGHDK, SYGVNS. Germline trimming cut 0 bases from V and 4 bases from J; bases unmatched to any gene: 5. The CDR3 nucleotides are TGTGCCAGCAGTGAATATATCACAGGGGGAGGAAACACCATATATTTT. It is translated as CASSEYITGGGNTIYF.

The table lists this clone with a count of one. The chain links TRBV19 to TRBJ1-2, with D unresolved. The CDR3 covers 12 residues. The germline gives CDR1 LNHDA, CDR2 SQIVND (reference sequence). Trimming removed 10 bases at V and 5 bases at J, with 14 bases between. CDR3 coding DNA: TGTGCCACTCGGGTCAAAGAGTATGGCTACACCTTC. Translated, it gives CATRVKEYGYTF.

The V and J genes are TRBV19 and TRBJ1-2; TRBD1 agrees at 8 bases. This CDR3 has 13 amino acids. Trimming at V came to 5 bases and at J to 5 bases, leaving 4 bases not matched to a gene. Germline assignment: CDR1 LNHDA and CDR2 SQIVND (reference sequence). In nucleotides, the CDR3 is TGTGCCAGTAGTCGACAGGGGACGTATGGCTACACCTTC. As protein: CASSRQGTYGYTF.

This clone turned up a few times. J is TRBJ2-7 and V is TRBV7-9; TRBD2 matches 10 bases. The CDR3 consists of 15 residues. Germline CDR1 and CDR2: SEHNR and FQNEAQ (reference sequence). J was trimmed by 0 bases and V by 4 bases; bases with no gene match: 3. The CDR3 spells CASSYGLAASYEQYF. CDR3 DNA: TGTGCCAGCAGCTACGGACTAGCGGCCTCCTACGAGCAGTACTTC.

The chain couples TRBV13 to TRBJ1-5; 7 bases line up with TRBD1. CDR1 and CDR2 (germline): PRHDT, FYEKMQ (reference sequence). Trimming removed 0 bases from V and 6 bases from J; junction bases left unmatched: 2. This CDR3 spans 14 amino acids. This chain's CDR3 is CASSLGTGIQPQHF. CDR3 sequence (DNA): TGTGCCAGCAGCTTAGGGACAGGGATTCAGCCCCAGCATTTT. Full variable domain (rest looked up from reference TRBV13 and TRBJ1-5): AAGVIQSPRHLIKEKRETATLKCYPIPRHDTVYWYQQGPGQDPQFLISFYEKMQSDKGSIPDRFSAQQFSDYHSELNMSSLELGDSALYFCASSLGTGIQPQHFGDGTRLSIL.

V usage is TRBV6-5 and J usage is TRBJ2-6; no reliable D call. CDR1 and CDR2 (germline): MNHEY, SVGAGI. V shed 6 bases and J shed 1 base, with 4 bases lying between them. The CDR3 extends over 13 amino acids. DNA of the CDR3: TGTGCCAGCAGACGGTCTGGGGCCAACGTCCTGACTTTC. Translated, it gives CASRRSGANVLTF.

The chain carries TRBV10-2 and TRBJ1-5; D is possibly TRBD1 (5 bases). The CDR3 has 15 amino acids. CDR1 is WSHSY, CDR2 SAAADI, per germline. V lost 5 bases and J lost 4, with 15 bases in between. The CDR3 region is CASSSRQNLNQPQHF. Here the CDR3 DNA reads TGCGCCAGCAGTTCTAGACAGAATTTAAATCAGCCCCAGCATTTT.

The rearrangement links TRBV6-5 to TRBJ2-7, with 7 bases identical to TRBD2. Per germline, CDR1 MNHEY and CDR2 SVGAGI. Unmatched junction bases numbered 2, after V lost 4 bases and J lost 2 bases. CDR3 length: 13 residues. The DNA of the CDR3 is TGTGCCAGCAGTTTCGGGGGGACCTACGAGCAGTACTTC. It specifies CASSFGGTYEQYF.

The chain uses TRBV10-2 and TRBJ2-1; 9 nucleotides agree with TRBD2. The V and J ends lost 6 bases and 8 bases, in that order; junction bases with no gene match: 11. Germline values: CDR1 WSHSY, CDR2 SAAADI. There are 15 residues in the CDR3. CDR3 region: CASRTSGGSLHEQFF. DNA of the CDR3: TGCGCCAGCAGGACGAGCGGGGGGAGCTTACATGAGCAGTTCTTC.

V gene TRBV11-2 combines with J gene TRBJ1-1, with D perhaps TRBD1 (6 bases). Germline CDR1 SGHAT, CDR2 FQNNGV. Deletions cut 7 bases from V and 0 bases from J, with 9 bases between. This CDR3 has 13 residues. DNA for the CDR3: TGTGCCAGCACAGGGGCACTGAACACTGAAGCTTTCTTT. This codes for CASTGALNTEAFF. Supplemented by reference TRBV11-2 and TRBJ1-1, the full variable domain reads EAGVAQSPRYKIIEKRQSVAFWCNPISGHATLYWYQQILGQGPKLLIQFQNNGVVDDSQLPKDRFSAERLKGVDSTLKIQPAKLEDSAVYLCASTGALNTEAFFGQGTRLTVV.

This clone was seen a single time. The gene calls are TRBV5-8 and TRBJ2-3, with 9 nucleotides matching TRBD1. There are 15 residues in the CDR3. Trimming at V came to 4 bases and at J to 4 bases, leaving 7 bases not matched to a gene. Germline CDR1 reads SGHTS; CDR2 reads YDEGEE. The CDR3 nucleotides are TGTGCCAGCAGCGCAAGACAGGGGGTCGCAGATACGCAGTATTTT. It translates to CASSARQGVADTQYF.

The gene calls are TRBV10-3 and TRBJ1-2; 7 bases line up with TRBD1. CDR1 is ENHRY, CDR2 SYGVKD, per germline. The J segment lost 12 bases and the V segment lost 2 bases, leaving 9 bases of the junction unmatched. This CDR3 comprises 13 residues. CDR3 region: CAISEAATGSNTF. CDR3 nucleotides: TGTGCCATCAGTGAGGCGGCGACAGGGTCTAACACCTTC.

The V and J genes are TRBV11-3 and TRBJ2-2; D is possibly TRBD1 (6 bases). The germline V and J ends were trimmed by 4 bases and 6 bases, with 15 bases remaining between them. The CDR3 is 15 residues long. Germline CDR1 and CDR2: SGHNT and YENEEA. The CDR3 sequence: CASSSSTGSAGELFF. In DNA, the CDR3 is TGTGCCAGCAGCTCCTCTACAGGGTCGGCCGGGGAGCTGTTTTTT.

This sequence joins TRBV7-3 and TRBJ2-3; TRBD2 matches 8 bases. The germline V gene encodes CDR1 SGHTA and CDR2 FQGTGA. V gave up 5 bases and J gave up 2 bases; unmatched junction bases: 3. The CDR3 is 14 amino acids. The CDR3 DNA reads TGTGCCAGCAGCCGACTAGCGAACACAGATACGCAGTATTTT. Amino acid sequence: CASSRLANTDTQYF.

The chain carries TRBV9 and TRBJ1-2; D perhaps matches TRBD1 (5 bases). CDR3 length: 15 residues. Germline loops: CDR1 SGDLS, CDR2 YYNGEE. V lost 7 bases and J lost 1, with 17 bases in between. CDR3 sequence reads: CASQKVSQGNYGYTF. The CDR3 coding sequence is TGTGCCAGCCAGAAGGTCTCCCAGGGTAACTATGGCTACACCTTC. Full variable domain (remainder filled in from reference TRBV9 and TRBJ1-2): DSGVTQTPKHLITATGQRVTLRCSPRSGDLSVYWYQQSLDQGLQFLIQYYNGEERAKGNILERFSAQQFPDLHSELNLSSLELGDSALYFCASQKVSQGNYGYTFGSGTRLTVV.

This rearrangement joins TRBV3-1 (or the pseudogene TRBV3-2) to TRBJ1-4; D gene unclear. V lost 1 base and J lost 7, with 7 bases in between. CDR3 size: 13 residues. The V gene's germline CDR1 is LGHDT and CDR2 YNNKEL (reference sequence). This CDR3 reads CASSQVFREKLFF. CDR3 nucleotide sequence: TGTGCCAGCAGCCAAGTTTTCCGTGAAAAACTGTTTTTT.

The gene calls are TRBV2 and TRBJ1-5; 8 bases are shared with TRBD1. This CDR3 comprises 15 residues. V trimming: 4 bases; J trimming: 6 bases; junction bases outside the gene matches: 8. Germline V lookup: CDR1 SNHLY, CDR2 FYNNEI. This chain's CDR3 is CASSGNRGGIQPQHF. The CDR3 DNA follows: TGTGCCAGCAGTGGGAACAGGGGGGGAATTCAGCCCCAGCATTTT.